This is a list of T cell receptor beta chains from one sample in a study of response to subunit inactivated influenza vaccine. TCRdb recomputed calls from the RT-PCR reads with MiXCR, one row per CDR3 protein. The profile shows about 530,000 distinct CDR3 sequences, approximately 12% of them singletons. The input for sequencing was PBMCs from blood, taken on the day of vaccination. These receptor sequences come from a man between 45 and 60 years old who received an inactivated influenza vaccine. The CDR3 runs from the conserved cysteine through the conserved F or W. Fields, in order: V gene, J gene, D gene, clone size, CDR3 protein, CDR3 DNA. A D gene is named only where the DNA matches it firmly. Clone size is stated in some rows and not others, as once, few, many or a class when expanded.

TRBV12-3/TRBV12-4	TRBJ1-1	.	.	CASSFGVFGTEAFF	TGTGCCAGCAGTTTTGGGGTCTTCGGCACTGAAGCTTTCTTT
TRBV7-2	TRBJ2-5	.	.	CASSWAVKGETQYF	TGTGCCAGCAGTTGGGCAGTCAAGGGGGAGACCCAGTACTTC
TRBV5-1	TRBJ2-2	TRBD2	many	CASSKTSGSGTGELFF	TGCGCCAGCAGCAAGACTAGCGGGAGCGGCACCGGGGAGCTGTTTTTT
TRBV7-9	TRBJ1-5	.	.	CASTRGESNQPQHF	TGTGCCAGCACCCGGGGGGAGAGCAATCAGCCCCAGCATTTT
TRBV30	TRBJ2-2	.	.	CTWSKRARIVGELFF	TGTACCTGGAGTAAAAGGGCAAGAATCGTCGGGGAGCTGTTTTTT
TRBV14	TRBJ2-7	TRBD2	.	CASSLKRESEQYF	TGTGCCAGCAGCCTCAAGCGGGAGAGTGAGCAGTACTTC
TRBV7-3	TRBJ2-3	.	many	CASSFAGTTDTQYF	TGTGCCAGCAGCTTTGCTGGTACCACAGATACGCAGTATTTT
TRBV5-1	TRBJ2-2	.	few	CASRPAGARGTGELFF	TGCGCCAGCAGACCCGCCGGGGCCAGGGGAACCGGGGAGCTGTTTTTT
TRBV10-3	TRBJ2-5	TRBD2	once	CSISERGTSGAEQETQYF	TGTTCCATCAGTGAACGAGGGACTAGCGGGGCAGAACAAGAGACCCAGTACTTC
TRBV6-2/TRBV6-3	TRBJ2-7	TRBD1	few	CASSRRGTGTYEQYF	TGTGCCAGCAGTCGGCGCGGGACAGGGACCTACGAGCAGTACTTC
TRBV4-3	TRBJ2-3	TRBD2	.	CASSQGNLFTGTIGGDTQYF	TGCGCCAGCAGCCAAGGAAATCTTTTTACCGGGACTATCGGTGGAGATACGCAGTATTTT
TRBV20-1	TRBJ2-7	.	many	CSARDLSSYEQYF	TGCAGTGCTAGAGATCTTAGCAGCTACGAGCAGTACTTC
TRBV29-1	TRBJ2-3	TRBD1	.	CSVEAPGGSGASTDTQYF	TGCAGCGTTGAAGCCCCAGGGGGATCAGGGGCTAGCACAGATACGCAGTATTTT
TRBV4-3	TRBJ2-1	.	few	CASSQGTAQANEQFF	TGCGCCAGCAGCCAGGGGACTGCACAGGCCAATGAGCAGTTCTTC
TRBV4-3	TRBJ2-3	.	few	CASSQDRNSDTQYF	TGCGCCAGCAGCCAAGATCGGAACTCTGATACGCAGTATTTT
TRBV10-2	TRBJ2-1	TRBD2	many	CASSPLLAGETDEQFF	TGCGCCAGCAGTCCTCTACTAGCGGGAGAAACGGATGAGCAGTTCTTC
TRBV12-3/TRBV12-4	TRBJ2-1	.	.	CASSPLAFPNSEQFF	TGTGCCAGCAGCCCACTAGCATTTCCGAATAGTGAGCAGTTCTTC
TRBV12-3/TRBV12-4	TRBJ2-7	.	.	CASSLEYNSYEQYF	TGTGCCAGCAGTTTAGAATACAACTCCTACGAGCAGTACTTC
TRBV7-2	TRBJ2-7	.	.	CASSPTSPSYEQYF	TGTGCCAGCAGTCCCACTAGCCCCTCCTACGAGCAGTACTTC
TRBV6-2/TRBV6-3	TRBJ2-1	TRBD2	few	CASSYSVGLEASGSFYNEQFF	TGTGCCAGCAGTTACTCGGTGGGCTTAGAGGCTAGCGGGAGCTTCTACAATGAGCAGTTCTTC
TRBV20-1	TRBJ2-3	.	few	CSASGGRGVDTQYF	TGCAGTGCTAGTGGTGGACGGGGAGTGGATACGCAGTATTTT
TRBV5-4	TRBJ2-1	.	.	CASSFQESNEQFF	TGTGCCAGCAGCTTCCAGGAGAGCAATGAGCAGTTCTTC
TRBV5-1	TRBJ1-6	.	many	CASSLRTRNSPLHF	TGCGCCAGCAGCTTGAGGACGAGGAATTCACCCCTCCACTTT
TRBV4-1	TRBJ2-2	TRBD1	many	CASSQPDRGGGELFF	TGCGCCAGCAGCCAGCCGGACAGGGGCGGCGGGGAGCTGTTTTTT
TRBV11-2	TRBJ2-3	.	.	CASSLISHVLGSDLDTQYF	TGTGCCAGCAGCTTAATTTCCCACGTTCTAGGGTCTGATTTGGATACGCAGTATTTT
TRBV20-1	TRBJ2-3	TRBD2	many	CSARDSGRGTDTQYF	TGCAGTGCTAGAGATTCCGGGAGGGGCACAGATACGCAGTATTTT
TRBV5-1	TRBJ2-5	.	few	CASSAGFREMSGRETQYF	TGCGCCAGCAGCGCCGGCTTTCGGGAGATGTCAGGGAGAGAGACCCAGTACTTC
TRBV20-1	TRBJ2-1	TRBD2	.	CSARDRGLAVQFF	TGCAGTGCTAGAGATCGGGGACTAGCGGTTCAGTTCTTC
TRBV11-2	TRBJ1-5	.	.	CASSLVAGPSTDTQHF	TGTGCCAGCAGCTTAGTTGCAGGTCCCAGCACAGATACGCAGCATTTT
TRBV20-1	TRBJ2-2	.	.	CSASEGSRTGELFF	TGCAGTGCTAGTGAGGGAAGTCGGACCGGGGAGCTGTTTTTT
TRBV7-9	TRBJ2-5	.	.	CASSPGLTGKQETQYF	TGTGCCAGCAGCCCAGGCCTTACAGGGAAGCAAGAGACCCAGTACTTC
TRBV27	TRBJ2-7	.	few	CASSLGGWGSYEQYF	TGTGCCAGCAGTTTGGGGGGCTGGGGCTCCTACGAGCAGTACTTC
TRBV3-1	TRBJ2-7	.	.	CASRTTGVAGEQYF	TGTGCCAGCAGGACAACGGGGGTCGCCGGCGAGCAGTACTTC
TRBV10-3	TRBJ2-3	TRBD2	many	CAIRGSGGQADTQYF	TGTGCCATCAGAGGTAGCGGGGGGCAAGCAGATACGCAGTATTTT